This is a list of T cell receptor beta chains from one sample in a study of blood T cell repertoires in COVID-19. Only in-frame clones appear in the TCRdb table, and some are missing; sequencing was by immunoSEQ multiplex PCR. The data show 150,000 to 200,000 clones, about 90% seen once. The sequenced sample consisted of peripheral blood. The receptor source for this set is a man in his 70s with active or convalescent COVID-19. Both conserved end residues are part of each CDR3. A D gene is named only where the DNA matches it firmly. The size of a clone is reported for some rows only, either as once, few or many, or as a class for expanded clones.

>TRBJ2-1|NA|TRBD2|TRBV24-1
TGTGCCACCAGTGGGCCGGGACTAGCGGGGATGGGGTCGGCCTACAATGAGCAGTTCTTC
CATSGPGLAGMGSAYNEQFF
>TRBJ1-4|NA|TRBD1|TRBV6-5
TGTGCCAGCAGTTACTCGCACAGGGGCGGTAATGAAAAACTGTTTTTT
CASSYSHRGGNEKLFF
>TRBJ1-1|NA|NA|TRBV9
TGTGCCAGCAGCGTAGTGGCTCCGGGGACTGAAGCTTTCTTT
CASSVVAPGTEAFF
>TRBJ2-2|NA|NA|TRBV7-2
TGTGCCAGCAGCTTAGAGTGGGGAGGACCGAGAGGCACCGGGGAGCTGTTTTTT
CASSLEWGGPRGTGELFF
>TRBJ2-3|NA|NA|TRBV29-1
TGCAGCGCCAACGCGGCTATTCCTAGCACAGATACGCAGTATTTT
CSANAAIPSTDTQYF
>TRBJ2-1|NA|TRBD2|TRBV6-5
TGTGCCAGCAGTTTGGGGACTACCTCGTCTGGGCAGTTCTTC
CASSLGTTSSGQFF
>TRBJ1-1|NA|TRBD1|TRBV29-1
TGCAGCGCAATCGAACTCAGGGACAGCCGATCTGAAGCTTTCTTT
CSAIELRDSRSEAFF
>TRBJ1-4|NA|NA|TRBV7-2
TGTGCCAGCAGCCCGGGTTTCACTGGGGAAAAACTGTTTTTT
CASSPGFTGEKLFF
>TRBJ2-7|NA|TRBD2|TRBV4-3
TGCGCCAGCAGCCAAGAAATCCCTAGCGGGACCTACGAGCAGTACTTC
CASSQEIPSGTYEQYF
>TRBJ2-5|NA|TRBD2|TRBV14
TGTGCCAGCAGCTTTCGGCTAACTAGCGGGACTGAGACCCAGTACTTC
CASSFRLTSGTETQYF
>TRBJ1-4|NA|TRBD1|TRBV20-1
TGCAGTGCTAGTCCGACAGGGGGCGGAGGTGAAAAACTGTTTTTT
CSASPTGGGGEKLFF
>TRBJ2-1|NA|NA|TRBV24-1
TGTGCCACCAGTATAGCGGATTCCTACAATGAGCAGTTCTTC
CATSIADSYNEQFF
>TRBJ1-2|NA|TRBD1|TRBV2
TGTGCCAGCAGTGTGTACCGGGACAGCAACTATGGCTACACCTTC
CASSVYRDSNYGYTF
>TRBJ2-2|NA|TRBD1|TRBV7-3
TGTGCCAGCAGCTTGGAAGGGACAGCGCATGGAATCGGGGAGCTGTTTTTT
CASSLEGTAHGIGELFF
>TRBJ1-2|NA|NA|TRBV6-5
TGTGCCAGCAGTTACGTTGGCTCAAGCTATGGCTACACCTTC
CASSYVGSSYGYTF
>TRBJ2-5|NA|NA|TRBV11-2
TGTGCCAGCAGCTTAAGGCAGGGGCCAACGGAGACCCAGTACTTC
CASSLRQGPTETQYF
>TRBJ1-1|NA|NA|TRBV5-1
TGCGCCAGCAGCTTGTTTGGCCTCGGGGACACTGAAGCTTTCTTT
CASSLFGLGDTEAFF
>TRBJ2-3|NA|NA|TRBV19
TGTGCCAGTAGTGAGAGGAACAGGGCAACGTCAGATACGCAGTATTTT
CASSERNRATSDTQYF
>TRBJ1-5|NA|NA|TRBV10-1
TGCGCCAGCAGTCCAGGTTCCCAGCCCCAGCATTTT
CASSPGSQPQHF
>TRBJ1-1|NA|NA|TRBV6-5
TGTGCCAGCAGACCCACGGGAGCGAACACTGAAGCTTTCTTT
CASRPTGANTEAFF
>TRBJ1-1|NA|NA|TRBV7-9
TGTGCCAGCAGCTTTCAGGGAGGGAAGACTGAAGCTTTCTTT
CASSFQGGKTEAFF
>TRBJ1-2|once|NA|TRBV29-1
TGCAGCGTTGGGACAGCTAACTATGGCTACACCTTC
CSVGTANYGYTF
>TRBJ1-1|NA|NA|TRBV9
TGTGCCAGCAGCGCCTCGGGACACAGACGAACGACTGAAGCTTTCTTT
CASSASGHRRTTEAFF
>TRBJ2-5|NA|TRBD1|TRBV30
TGTGCCTGGAGTGAGGGGACAGGGACCCGCGAAGAGACCCAGTACTTC
CAWSEGTGTREETQYF
>TRBJ2-2|NA|NA|TRBV7-3
TGTGCCAGCAGCCCCCGACAGCTTGCGAACACCGGGGAGCTGTTTTTT
CASSPRQLANTGELFF
>TRBJ2-2|few|NA|TRBV30
TGTGCCTGGGGATGGGGGGGCCCTAGGGAGCTGTTTTTT
CAWGWGGPRELFF
>TRBJ1-1|NA|NA|TRBV5-1
TGCGCCAGCAGCTTGGACAGTATAGGCACTGAAGCTTTCTTT
CASSLDSIGTEAFF
>TRBJ1-1|NA|TRBD1|TRBV7-2
TGTGCCAGCACTTACCTGCCTGGGACAGGGCCAAACACTGAAGCTTTCTTT
CASTYLPGTGPNTEAFF
>TRBJ1-1|NA|TRBD1|TRBV5-1
TGCGCCAGCAGCTCTCAGGGGACAGCTGAAGCTTTCTTT
CASSSQGTAEAFF
>TRBJ2-1|NA|NA|TRBV11-2
TGTGCCAGCAGCTCCGGGTTCGGGGTACCGTACAATGAGCAGTTCTTC
CASSSGFGVPYNEQFF
>TRBJ1-5|NA|NA|TRBV18
TGTGCCAGCTCAGAACTCAACAATCAGCCCCAGCATTTT
CASSELNNQPQHF
>TRBJ1-4|NA|NA|TRBV5-1
TGCGCCAGCAGCTTGGCCCGGGGGGCAACTAATGAAAAACTGTTTTTT
CASSLARGATNEKLFF
>TRBJ1-1|NA|NA|TRBV18
TGTGCCAGCTCACCGTCCATACAGAACACTGAAGCTTTCTTT
CASSPSIQNTEAFF
>TRBJ2-3|NA|NA|TRBV6-2/TRBV6-3
TGTGCCAGCAGCCTACAGGGAGGGTCAGATACGCAGTATTTT
CASSLQGGSDTQYF
>TRBJ2-5|NA|TRBD2|TRBV5-1
TGCGCCAGCAGGGAGCGGGAAGGTGTAGAGACCCAGTACTTC
CASREREGVETQYF
>TRBJ1-1|NA|NA|TRBV7-9
TGTGCCAGCAGCCCCCCCGGCGGGACGAACACTGAAGCTTTCTTT
CASSPPGGTNTEAFF
>TRBJ1-2|NA|NA|TRBV29-1
TGCAGCGTTGAAGATCTGGGGAGGGGTGGCTACACCTTC
CSVEDLGRGGYTF
>TRBJ2-7|NA|TRBD1|TRBV14
TGTGCCAGCAGCCGGACAGGGGACTACGAGCAGTACTTC
CASSRTGDYEQYF
>TRBJ1-1|NA|NA|TRBV6-5
TGTGCCAGCAGTTACTCGTCAGAGAACACTGAAGCTTTCTTT
CASSYSSENTEAFF
>TRBJ2-2|NA|NA|TRBV12-5
TGTGCTAGTGGTTTGGTAAGGACAGCCAACACCGGGGAGCTGTTTTTT
CASGLVRTANTGELFF
>TRBJ1-2|NA|TRBD1|TRBV4-1
TGCGCCAGCAGCGTCCGGGACAGGAGCTATGGCTACACCTTC
CASSVRDRSYGYTF
>TRBJ1-1|once|TRBD1|TRBV7-8
TGTGCCAGCAGCTTAGTAGGGGGCGCAGGAACTGAAGCTTTCTTT
CASSLVGGAGTEAFF